These T cell receptor beta chains were read from a single sample in a study of beta chain features in type 1 diabetes. The assay was immunoSEQ multiplex PCR, and TCRdb's table has in-frame clones only and misses some. The profile covers 300,000 to 400,000 clones, with over 8.5% appearing a single time and less than 0.65% taken by the ten largest. The specimen was central memory CD4+ T cells from blood. These receptors all come from a man aged 25 to 45 with type 1 diabetes. The CDR3 runs from the conserved cysteine through the conserved F or W. The D gene is left open where the match is weak. The listing skips clone size in some rows; elsewhere it reads once, few, many or a size class.

D gene	J gene	clone size	V gene	CDR3 DNA	CDR3 protein
-	TRBJ2-5	few	TRBV7-3	TGTGCCAGCAGCAACCTCGGGGAGACCCAGTACTTC	CASSNLGETQYF
TRBD2	TRBJ2-5	-	TRBV7-7	TGTGCTAGCAGCTTAAGGGGAGGGCTGGTGGAGACCCAGTACTTC	CASSLRGGLVETQYF
TRBD1	TRBJ2-5	-	TRBV5-1	TGCGCCAGCACCAAGGACAGGGGCGAGACCCAGTACTTC	CASTKDRGETQYF
-	TRBJ1-1	-	TRBV15	TGTGCCACCAGCACCGATGGGGGAGACACATTTCGCACTGAAGCTTTCTTT	CATSTDGGDTFRTEAFF
-	TRBJ2-7	few	TRBV6-6	TGTGCCAGCAGTTACTCCCCGGGGGCCTCGTACGAGCAGTACTTC	CASSYSPGASYEQYF
-	TRBJ2-7	-	TRBV6-1	TGTGCCAGCAGTCATACCTACGAGCAGTACTTC	CASSHTYEQYF
TRBD2	TRBJ2-7	many	TRBV7-9	TGTGCCAGCAGCTTAGCACGGCTAGCGGGGGGGAGCTCCTACGAGCAGTACTTC	CASSLARLAGGSSYEQYF
-	TRBJ1-5	few	TRBV4-3	TGCGCCAGCAGCCAAGATCTCGGGGTAAGTCAGCCCCAGCATTTT	CASSQDLGVSQPQHF
-	TRBJ2-5	-	TRBV18	TGTGCCAGCTCACCCGGACAGAGCCAAGAGACCCAGTACTTC	CASSPGQSQETQYF
-	TRBJ2-5	few	TRBV4-2	TGTGCCAGCAGCCATGCGGGACAGCAAGAGACCCAGTACTTC	CASSHAGQQETQYF
-	TRBJ1-5	-	TRBV15	TGTGCCACCAGCAGAGAAGTCGGCTTTATTAATCAGCCCCAGCATTTT	CATSREVGFINQPQHF
-	TRBJ1-3	-	TRBV18	TGTGCCAGCTCACCTTCTCCCGGAGGAGGGAACGGAAACACCATATATTTT	CASSPSPGGGNGNTIYF
-	TRBJ2-7	-	TRBV28	TGTGCCAGCAACAGGGACTCCCCCTACGAGCAGTACTTC	CASNRDSPYEQYF
TRBD1	TRBJ1-3	many	TRBV28	TGTGCCAGCAGGGGACAGGTCGTTAACACCATATATTTT	CASRGQVVNTIYF
TRBD2	TRBJ2-7	few	TRBV7-2	TGTGCCAGCAGCTTACGGTCTCCGGGACTAGCCCTTCTGGAGCAGTACTTC	CASSLRSPGLALLEQYF
-	TRBJ2-5	-	TRBV19	TGTGCCAGTAGTAGAAGTAATTGGGAGACCCAGTACTTC	CASSRSNWETQYF
TRBD1	TRBJ2-7	-	TRBV2	TGTGCCAGCAGTGAGCGGACAGGGACTTACGAGCAGTACTTC	CASSERTGTYEQYF
TRBD2	TRBJ2-2	-	TRBV27	TGTGCCAGCAGTCCCCGGACTAGCGGCTTTACCGGGGAGCTGTTTTTT	CASSPRTSGFTGELFF
-	TRBJ1-6	few	TRBV14	TGTGCCAGCAGCCCTTGGGGCCGAGGAGACTCACCCCTCCACTTT	CASSPWGRGDSPLHF
-	TRBJ2-6	many	TRBV7-8	TGTGCCAGCAGCTTAAGGTCTAGCTCTGGGGCCAACGTCCTGACTTTC	CASSLRSSSGANVLTF
TRBD1	TRBJ1-2	many	TRBV27	TGTGCCAGCACCACATCCGGGACAGGCAACTATGGCTACACCTTC	CASTTSGTGNYGYTF
-	TRBJ1-1	few	TRBV9	TGTGCCAGCCAGGGGCTGAACACTGAAGCTTTCTTT	CASQGLNTEAFF
-	TRBJ2-7	-	TRBV6-6	TGTGCCAGCACAGACGCGGGACAGCACGTCGAGCAGTACTTC	CASTDAGQHVEQYF
-	TRBJ2-7	few	TRBV12-2	TGTGCAAGTCGCTTAGCGGGAACTAGCGGGAGCTCCCTCGATCCCTACGAGCAGTACTTC	CASRLAGTSGSSLDPYEQYF
-	TRBJ2-1	many	TRBV7-9	TGTGCCAGCAGCCAAACGGTAAACAGGATACTCTCCTACAATGAGCAGTTCTTC	CASSQTVNRILSYNEQFF
-	TRBJ1-4	-	TRBV19	TGTGCCAGTAGTGACCGGGACAAAGGGGCTGAAAAACTGTTTTTT	CASSDRDKGAEKLFF
-	TRBJ2-6	-	TRBV19	TGTGCCAGTAGTACACAGGGCGTCGGGGCCAACGTCCTGACTTTC	CASSTQGVGANVLTF
TRBD1	TRBJ1-5	many	TRBV11-2	TGTGCCAGCAGCTCGACAGGGGGGGTAAGTCAGCCCCAGCATTTT	CASSSTGGVSQPQHF
TRBD1	TRBJ1-1	few	TRBV30	TGTGCCAGTAGCGACAGGGGCTTCACTGAAGCTTTCTTT	CASSDRGFTEAFF
-	TRBJ1-3	few	TRBV25-1	TGTGCCAGCAGGGGGTTCGGAAACACCATATATTTT	CASRGFGNTIYF
-	TRBJ1-3	-	TRBV9	TGTGCCAGCAGCGTAGACGGGGGCCTCTCTGGAAACACCATATATTTT	CASSVDGGLSGNTIYF
-	TRBJ2-7	few	TRBV27	TGTGCCAGCAGCTCCCCCGGCTCCTACGAGCAGTACTTC	CASSSPGSYEQYF
TRBD1	TRBJ2-6	few	TRBV28	TGTGCCAGCAGTGCGGGACAGGGAATTTGGACTGGGGCCAACGTCCTGACTTTC	CASSAGQGIWTGANVLTF
-	TRBJ2-3	-	TRBV4-3	TGCGCCAGCAGCCAAGATCCCGCAGATACGCAGTATTTT	CASSQDPADTQYF
TRBD1	TRBJ2-5	few	TRBV19	TGTGCCAGTAGTACCGGGCCAGGCAGGGGGTCTGAGACCCAGTACTTC	CASSTGPGRGSETQYF
-	TRBJ2-1	many	TRBV29-1	TGCAGCGTTGAAGGTACGCAGGGAGCGGATGAGCAGTTCTTC	CSVEGTQGADEQFF
-	TRBJ1-5	-	TRBV19	TGTGCCAGTAGTACTAGACAGCAGCCCCAGCATTTT	CASSTRQQPQHF